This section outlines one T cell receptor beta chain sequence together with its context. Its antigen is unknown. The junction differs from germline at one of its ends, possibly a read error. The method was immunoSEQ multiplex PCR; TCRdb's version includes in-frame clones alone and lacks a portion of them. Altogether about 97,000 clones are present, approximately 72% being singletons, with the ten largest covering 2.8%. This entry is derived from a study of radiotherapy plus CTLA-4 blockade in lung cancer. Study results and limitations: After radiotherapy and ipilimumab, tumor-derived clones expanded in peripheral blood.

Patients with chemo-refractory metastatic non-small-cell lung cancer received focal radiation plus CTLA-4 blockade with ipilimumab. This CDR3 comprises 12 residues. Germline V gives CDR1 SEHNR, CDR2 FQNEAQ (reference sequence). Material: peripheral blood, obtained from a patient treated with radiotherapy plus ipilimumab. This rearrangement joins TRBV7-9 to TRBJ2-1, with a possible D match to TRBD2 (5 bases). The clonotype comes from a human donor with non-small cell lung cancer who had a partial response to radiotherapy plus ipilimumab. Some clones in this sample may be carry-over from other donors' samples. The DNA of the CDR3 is TGTGCCAGCAGCTTATATCAAGGGAGTTCGGTCTTC. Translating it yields CASSLYQGSSVF.